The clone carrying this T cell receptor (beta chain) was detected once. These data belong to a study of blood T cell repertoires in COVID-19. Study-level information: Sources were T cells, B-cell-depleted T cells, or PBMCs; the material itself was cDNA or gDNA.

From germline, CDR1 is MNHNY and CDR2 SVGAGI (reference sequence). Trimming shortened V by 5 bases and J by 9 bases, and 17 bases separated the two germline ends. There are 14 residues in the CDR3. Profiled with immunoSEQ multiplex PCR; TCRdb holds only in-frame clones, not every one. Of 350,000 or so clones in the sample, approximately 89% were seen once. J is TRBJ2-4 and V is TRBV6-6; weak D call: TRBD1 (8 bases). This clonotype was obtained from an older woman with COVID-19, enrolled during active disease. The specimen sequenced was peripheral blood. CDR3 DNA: TGTGCCAGCAGTCTTGGACAGGGAGGGAGCATTCAGTACTTC. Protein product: CASSLGQGGSIQYF.